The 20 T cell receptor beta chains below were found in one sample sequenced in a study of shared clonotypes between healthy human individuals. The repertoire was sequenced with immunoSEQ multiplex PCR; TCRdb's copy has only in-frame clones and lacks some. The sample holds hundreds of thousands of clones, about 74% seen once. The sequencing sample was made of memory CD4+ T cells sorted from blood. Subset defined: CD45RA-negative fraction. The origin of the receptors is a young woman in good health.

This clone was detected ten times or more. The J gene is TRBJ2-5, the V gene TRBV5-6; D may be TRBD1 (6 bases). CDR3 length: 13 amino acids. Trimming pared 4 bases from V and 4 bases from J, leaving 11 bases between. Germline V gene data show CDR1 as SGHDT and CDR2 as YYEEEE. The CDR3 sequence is CASSPQGGETQYF. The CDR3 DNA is TGTGCCAGCAGCCCACAGGGTGGAGAGACCCAGTACTTC.

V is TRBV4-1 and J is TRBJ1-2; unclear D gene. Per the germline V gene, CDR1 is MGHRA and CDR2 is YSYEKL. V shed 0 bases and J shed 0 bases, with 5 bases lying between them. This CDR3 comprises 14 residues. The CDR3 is CASSQDSANYGYTF. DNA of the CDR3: TGCGCCAGCAGCCAAGATTCCGCTAACTATGGCTACACCTTC.

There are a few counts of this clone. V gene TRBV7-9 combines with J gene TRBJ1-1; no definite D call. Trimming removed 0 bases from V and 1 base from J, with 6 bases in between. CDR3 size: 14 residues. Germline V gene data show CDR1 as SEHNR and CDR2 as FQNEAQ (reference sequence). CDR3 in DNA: TGTGCCAGCAGCTTAGCGAACCCGAACACTGAAGCTTTCTTT. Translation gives CASSLANPNTEAFF.

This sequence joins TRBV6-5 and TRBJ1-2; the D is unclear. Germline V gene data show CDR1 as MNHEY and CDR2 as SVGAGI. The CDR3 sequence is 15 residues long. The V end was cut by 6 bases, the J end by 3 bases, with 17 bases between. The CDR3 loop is CASSLALPQDYGYTF. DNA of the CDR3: TGTGCCAGCAGCCTCGCCTTACCTCAGGACTATGGCTACACCTTC.

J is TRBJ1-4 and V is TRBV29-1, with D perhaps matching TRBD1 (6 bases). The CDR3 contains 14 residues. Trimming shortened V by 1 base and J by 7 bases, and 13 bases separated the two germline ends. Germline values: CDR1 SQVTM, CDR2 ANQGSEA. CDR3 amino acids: CSVEAWGQGEKLFF. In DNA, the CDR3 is TGCAGCGTTGAAGCGTGGGGGCAGGGTGAAAAACTGTTTTTT.

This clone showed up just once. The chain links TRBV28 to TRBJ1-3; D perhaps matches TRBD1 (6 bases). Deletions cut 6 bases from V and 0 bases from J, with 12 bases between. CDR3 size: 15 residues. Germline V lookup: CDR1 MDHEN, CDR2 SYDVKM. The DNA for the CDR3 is TGTGCCAGCAGCCCTCAGGGGAACTCTGGAAACACCATATATTTT. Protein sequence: CASSPQGNSGNTIYF.

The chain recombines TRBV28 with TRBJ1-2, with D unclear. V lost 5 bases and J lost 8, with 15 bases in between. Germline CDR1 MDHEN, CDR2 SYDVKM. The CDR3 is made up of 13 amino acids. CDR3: CASSLPAVGGYTF. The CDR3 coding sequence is TGTGCCAGCAGTCTCCCGGCAGTTGGGGGCTACACCTTC.

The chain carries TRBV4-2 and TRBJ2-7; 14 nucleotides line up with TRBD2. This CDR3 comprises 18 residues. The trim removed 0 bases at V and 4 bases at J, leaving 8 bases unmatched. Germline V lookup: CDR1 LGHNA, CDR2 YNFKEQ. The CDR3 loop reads CASSQDVAGLAGVYEQYF. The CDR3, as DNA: TGTGCCAGCAGCCAAGATGTTGCGGGACTAGCGGGAGTGTACGAGCAGTACTTC.

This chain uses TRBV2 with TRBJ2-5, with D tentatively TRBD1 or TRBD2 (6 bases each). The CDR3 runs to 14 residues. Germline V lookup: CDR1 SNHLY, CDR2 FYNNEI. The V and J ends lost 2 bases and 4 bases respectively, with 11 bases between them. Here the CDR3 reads CASSEMGGAETQYF. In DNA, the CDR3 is TGTGCCAGCAGTGAAATGGGGGGCGCAGAGACCCAGTACTTC. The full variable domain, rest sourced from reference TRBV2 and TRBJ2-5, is EPEVTQTPSHQVTQMGQEVILRCVPISNHLYFYWYRQILGQKVEFLVSFYNNEISEKSEIFDDQFSVERPDGSNFTLKIRSTKLEDSAMYFCASSEMGGAETQYFGPGTRLLVL.

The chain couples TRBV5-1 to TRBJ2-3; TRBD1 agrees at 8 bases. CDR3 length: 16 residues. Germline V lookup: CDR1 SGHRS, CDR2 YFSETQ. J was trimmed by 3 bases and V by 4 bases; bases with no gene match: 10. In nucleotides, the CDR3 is TGCGCCAGCAGCCCAAGACAGGGGATGCGAACAGATACGCAGTATTTT. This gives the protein CASSPRQGMRTDTQYF.

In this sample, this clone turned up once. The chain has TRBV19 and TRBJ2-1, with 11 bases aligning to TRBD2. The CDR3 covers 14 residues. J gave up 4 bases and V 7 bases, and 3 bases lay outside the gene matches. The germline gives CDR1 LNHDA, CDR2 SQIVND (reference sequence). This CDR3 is CASTGLAGYNEQFF. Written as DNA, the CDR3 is TGTGCCAGTACAGGACTAGCGGGTTACAATGAGCAGTTCTTC.

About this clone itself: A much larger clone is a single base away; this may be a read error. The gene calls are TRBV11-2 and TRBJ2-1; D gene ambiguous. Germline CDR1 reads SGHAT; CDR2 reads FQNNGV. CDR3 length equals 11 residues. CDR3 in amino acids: CASSNYDEQFF. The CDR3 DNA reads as TGTGCCAGCAGCAACTACGATGAGCAGTTCTTC.

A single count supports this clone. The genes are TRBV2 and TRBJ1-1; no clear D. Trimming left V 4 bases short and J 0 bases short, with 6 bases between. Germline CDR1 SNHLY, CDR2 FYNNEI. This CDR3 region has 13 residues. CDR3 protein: CASSGSMNTEAFF. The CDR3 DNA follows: TGTGCCAGCAGTGGTTCCATGAACACTGAAGCTTTCTTT.

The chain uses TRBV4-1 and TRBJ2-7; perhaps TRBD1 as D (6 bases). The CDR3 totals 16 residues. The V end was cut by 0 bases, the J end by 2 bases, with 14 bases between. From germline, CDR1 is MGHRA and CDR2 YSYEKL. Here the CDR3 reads CASSQELTGRTYEQYF. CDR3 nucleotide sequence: TGCGCCAGCAGCCAAGAACTGACAGGTCGGACCTACGAGCAGTACTTC.

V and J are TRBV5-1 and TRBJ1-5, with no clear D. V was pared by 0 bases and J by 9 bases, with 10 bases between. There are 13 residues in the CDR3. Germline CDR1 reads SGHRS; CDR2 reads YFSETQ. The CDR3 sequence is CASSLGTGGPQHF. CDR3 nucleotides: TGCGCCAGCAGCTTGGGTACCGGTGGGCCCCAGCATTTT.

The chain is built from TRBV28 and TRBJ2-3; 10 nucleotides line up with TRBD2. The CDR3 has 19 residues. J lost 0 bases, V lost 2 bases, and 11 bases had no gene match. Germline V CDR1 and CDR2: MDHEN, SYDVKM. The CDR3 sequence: CASSLKSGRALASTDTQYF. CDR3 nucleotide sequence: TGTGCCAGCAGTTTAAAAAGCGGGAGGGCCCTTGCAAGCACAGATACGCAGTATTTT.

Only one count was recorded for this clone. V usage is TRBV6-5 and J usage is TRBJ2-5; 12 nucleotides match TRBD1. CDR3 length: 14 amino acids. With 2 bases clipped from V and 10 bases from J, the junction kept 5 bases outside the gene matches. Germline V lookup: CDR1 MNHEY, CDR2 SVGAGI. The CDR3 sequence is CASSYPGTGGVQYF. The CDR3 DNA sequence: TGTGCCAGCAGTTACCCCGGGACAGGGGGCGTCCAGTACTTC.

The CDR3 nucleotides are TGTGCCAGCAGTTCTGGTATAACGTCACCCCTCCACTTT. Translation: CASSSGITSPLHF. The chain joins TRBV27 to TRBJ1-6, with D uncertain. The ends were cut back, 4 bases at V and 10 bases at J, with 11 bases in the middle. The CDR3 totals 13 residues. The germline V gene encodes CDR1 MNHEY and CDR2 SMNVEV (reference sequence).

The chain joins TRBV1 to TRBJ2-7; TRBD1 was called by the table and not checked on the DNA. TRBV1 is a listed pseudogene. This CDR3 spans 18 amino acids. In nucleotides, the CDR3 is TGCACCAGCAGCCAGATAATGAACGACAGGGATGCGGCCTACGAGCAGTACTTC. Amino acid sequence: CTSSQIMNDRDAAYEQYF.

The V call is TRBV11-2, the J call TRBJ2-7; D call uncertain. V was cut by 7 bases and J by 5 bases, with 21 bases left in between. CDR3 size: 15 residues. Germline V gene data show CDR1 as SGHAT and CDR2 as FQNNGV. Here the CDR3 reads CASTPLLLAVDEQYF. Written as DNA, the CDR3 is TGTGCCAGCACCCCCCTCCTCCTCGCCGTCGACGAGCAGTACTTC.